Below, 18 T cell receptor beta chains from the same sample are listed, as sequenced in a study of blood T cell repertoires in COVID-19. Some clones are missing from TCRdb's copy, which holds only in-frame ones; the method was immunoSEQ multiplex PCR. Found here are 250,000 to 300,000 clones, roughly 89% of them singletons; the top ten hold around 2%. Material for sequencing was peripheral blood. These receptors came from a man in his fifties or sixties with acute or convalescent COVID-19.

This clone was picked up a small number of times. The genes are TRBV5-4 and TRBJ2-3; D is perhaps TRBD2 (7 bases). This CDR3 contains 15 residues. Germline loops: CDR1 SGHNT, CDR2 YYREEE (reference sequence). V gave up 2 bases and J gave up 5 bases, with 15 bases separating them. The CDR3 spells CASSLGGAVKDTQYF. The CDR3 nucleotides read TGTGCCAGCAGCTTAGGGGGGGCCGTCAAAGATACGCAGTATTTT.

The rearrangement uses TRBV5-1 and TRBJ2-5, with 7 positions matching TRBD1. The V gene end was trimmed by 9 bases and the J gene end by 1 base; junction bases not matched to a gene: 6. The CDR3 is 13 residues long. The germline CDR1 and CDR2 sequences are SGHRS and YFSETQ. Here the CDR3 DNA reads TGCGCCACCCGACAGGGTCCCCAAGAGACCCAGTACTTC. Translating it yields CATRQGPQETQYF.

The genes are TRBV25-1 and TRBJ1-2; possibly TRBD1 for D (6 bases). Trimming shortened V by 5 bases and J by 5 bases, and 21 bases separated the two germline ends. The CDR3 length is 16 residues. Germline V gene sequence: CDR1 MGHDK, CDR2 SYGVNS. CDR3 coding DNA: TGTGCCAGCAGTCCCGCCCGGGGGGGCGCCCTGTATGGCTACACCTTC. As protein: CASSPARGGALYGYTF.

This clone appeared a single time. V usage is TRBV6-6 and J usage is TRBJ1-6; D remains ambiguous. Trimming shortened V by 6 bases and J by 9 bases, and 15 bases separated the two germline ends. CDR3 length: 14 residues. Germline CDR1 reads MNHNY; CDR2 reads SVGAGI (reference sequence). CDR3 loop: CASRGAGEGSPLHF. The CDR3 DNA sequence: TGTGCCAGCAGGGGAGCTGGAGAGGGTTCACCCCTCCACTTT.

This rearrangement joins TRBV5-4 to TRBJ2-1; 7 bases align to TRBD2. Trimming cost V 3 bases and J 2 bases; bases outside gene matches: 8. Germline lookup yields CDR1 SGHNT and CDR2 YYREEE (reference sequence). The CDR3 is made up of 16 amino acids. CDR3 DNA sequence: TGTGCCAGCAGCTCGTCAGCTAGCGGAGCCTACAATGAGCAGTTCTTC. Protein product: CASSSSASGAYNEQFF.

This chain joins TRBV18 and TRBJ2-7; 8 nucleotides line up with TRBD2. V dropped 3 bases and J dropped 2; count of bases not matched to a gene: 12. The CDR3 is 17 amino acids. CDR1 is KGHSH and CDR2 is LQKENI in the germline V gene. The CDR3 sequence is CASSPISGAGRTYEQYF. The DNA of the CDR3 is TGTGCCAGCTCACCGATTAGCGGGGCAGGTCGGACCTACGAGCAGTACTTC.

For the CDR3, the DNA is TGTGCCAGCAGTTTAGGGACAGTTCATAGCAATCAGCCCCAGCATTTT. This codes for CASSLGTVHSNQPQHF. The gene calls are TRBV28 and TRBJ1-5, with TRBD1 matching over 7 bases. V lost 2 bases and J lost 0; bases outside the gene matches: 4. The CDR3 is made up of 16 amino acids. The germline V gene encodes CDR1 MDHEN and CDR2 SYDVKM.

CDR3 DNA sequence: TGCGCCAGCACTGGTGCTAGCGGGGAGTACGAGCAGTACTTC. Its protein product is CASTGASGEYEQYF. V usage is TRBV10-2 and J usage is TRBJ2-7; 9 bases map to TRBD2. Trimming removed 7 bases from V and 4 bases from J; junction bases left unmatched: 8. This CDR3 region has 14 residues. CDR1 and CDR2 (germline): WSHSY, SAAADI.

The chain has TRBV9 and TRBJ2-7; the D gene is possibly TRBD1 (5 bases). Trimming removed 0 bases at V and 3 bases at J, with 10 bases between. From germline, CDR1 is SGDLS and CDR2 YYNGEE. The CDR3 sequence is 14 residues long. The CDR3: CASSVAAGNYEQYF. CDR3 DNA sequence: TGTGCCAGCAGCGTAGCGGCAGGGAACTACGAGCAGTACTTC.

The chain couples TRBV11-2 to TRBJ1-1; D possibly corresponds to TRBD1 (6 bases). Germline values: CDR1 SGHAT, CDR2 FQNNGV. V was pared by 5 bases and J by 3 bases, with 28 bases between. CDR3 length equals 19 residues. The CDR3: CASSLLAGAPSQVYTEAFF. The CDR3 bases are TGTGCCAGCAGCCTACTAGCGGGGGCTCCGTCTCAGGTGTACACTGAAGCTTTCTTT.

V usage is TRBV2 and J usage is TRBJ2-5; D is unresolved. V lost 6 bases, J lost 1 base, and 12 bases lay in between. The germline V gene has CDR1 SNHLY and CDR2 FYNNEI. This CDR3 has 14 residues. As DNA, the CDR3 is TGTGCCAGCAGCGACACCCTACCCCAAGAGACCCAGTACTTC. Translated, it gives CASSDTLPQETQYF.

V is TRBV5-1 and J is TRBJ2-7; 9 positions agree with TRBD1. CDR1 is SGHRS, CDR2 YFSETQ, per germline. The length of the CDR3 is 15 residues. The ends lost 0 bases at V and 6 bases at J; junction bases unmatched: 7. The CDR3 DNA follows: TGCGCCAGCAGCTTGGGGGGGACAGGGCTTTTCGAGCAGTACTTC. Protein sequence: CASSLGGTGLFEQYF.

This chain joins TRBV12-3 or TRBV12-4 and TRBJ1-1; D not resolved. The CDR3 has 13 residues. Trimming took off 7 bases at V and 1 base at J, with 10 bases between the two ends. CDR3 coding DNA: TGTGCCAGCAATACCGGAGGGAACACTGAAGCTTTCTTT. Translating it yields CASNTGGNTEAFF.

The V and J genes are TRBV11-1 and TRBJ2-5; 8 bases are shared with TRBD2. CDR1 and CDR2 (germline): SGHAT, FQDESV (reference sequence). This CDR3 comprises 16 residues. Germline trimming cut 2 bases from V and 1 base from J; bases unmatched to any gene: 6. CDR3 loop: CASSLHRGGPQETQYF. The CDR3 coding sequence is TGTGCCAGCAGCTTACACCGGGGGGGCCCCCAAGAGACCCAGTACTTC.

The chain links TRBV2 to TRBJ2-7; 7 nucleotides align to TRBD1. CDR1 SNHLY and CDR2 FYNNEI come from the germline V gene. This CDR3 contains 15 residues. V trimming: 1 base; J trimming: 2 bases; junction bases outside the gene matches: 5. CDR3 DNA sequence: TGTGCCAGCAGTGAAGGAGGGGACAGTACCTACGAGCAGTACTTC. It specifies CASSEGGDSTYEQYF.

The chain carries TRBV9 and TRBJ1-2, with D perhaps TRBD1 (5 bases). The CDR3 sequence is 14 residues long. Between the trimmed V and J ends, which lost 2 bases and 7 bases, there was a span of 15 bases. CDR1 and CDR2 from the germline V gene are SGDLS and YYNGEE. The CDR3 sequence is CASSVRGMHPGYTF. The DNA for the CDR3 is TGTGCCAGCAGCGTTAGGGGCATGCACCCTGGCTACACCTTC.

The chain links TRBV9 to TRBJ1-1, with 8 bases fitting TRBD1. Per germline, CDR1 SGDLS and CDR2 YYNGEE. CDR3 size: 16 residues. Trimming cost V 5 bases and J 3 bases; bases outside gene matches: 12. CDR3 DNA: TGTGCCAGCAGTGCCCGACAGGGGACAGTTGACACTGAAGCTTTCTTT. This gives the protein CASSARQGTVDTEAFF.

This chain connects TRBV5-4 to TRBJ2-5; TRBD2 agrees at 9 bases. The V and J ends lost 5 bases and 4 bases, in that order; junction bases with no gene match: 9. Germline V lookup: CDR1 SGHNT, CDR2 YYREEE (reference sequence). The CDR3 is made up of 15 amino acids. Here the CDR3 reads CASSRGLARGETQYF. As DNA, the CDR3 is TGTGCCAGCAGTCGTGGACTAGCGAGAGGAGAGACCCAGTACTTC.